The 27 T cell receptor beta chains reported below all come from one sample, sequenced in a study of shared clonotypes between healthy human individuals. Assay used: immunoSEQ multiplex PCR; TCRdb lists only in-frame clones, some missing. The profile shows about 2.4 million clones, over 85% of them singletons. The sequenced sample consisted of naive CD4+ T cells sorted from blood. Subset reported: CD45RA+ positively selected. These receptors were obtained from a man between 18 and 35 years old in good health.

This clone was seen just once. The rearrangement joins TRBV4-2 to TRBJ2-7; 8 bases are a match to TRBD2. V gave up 1 base and J gave up 3 bases; unmatched junction bases: 8. In germline, CDR1 is LGHNA, CDR2 YNFKEQ. The CDR3 totals 16 residues. The CDR3 sequence: CASSQALRGANYEQYF. DNA for the CDR3: TGTGCCAGCAGCCAAGCCTTGCGGGGGGCGAACTACGAGCAGTACTTC.

The rearrangement links TRBV5-1 to TRBJ1-1; 7 bases match TRBD1. This CDR3 is built from 15 residues. V trimming: 1 base; J trimming: 2 bases; junction bases outside the gene matches: 5. Per the germline V gene, CDR1 is SGHRS and CDR2 is YFSETQ. This CDR3 is CASSLQGQQNTEAFF. In DNA, the CDR3 is TGCGCCAGCAGCTTGCAGGGACAGCAAAACACTGAAGCTTTCTTT.

The J gene is TRBJ1-1, the V gene TRBV28; possible D gene TRBD1, 6 bases. Trimming removed 7 bases at V and 6 bases at J, with 21 bases between. Germline CDR1 and CDR2: MDHEN and SYDVKM. The CDR3 covers 15 residues. CDR3 DNA sequence: TGTGCCAGCAATTTCCGGACAGTCCTCAACGCTGAAGCTTTCTTT. Translation: CASNFRTVLNAEAFF.

The chain is built from TRBV6-1 and TRBJ2-3; 7 bases match TRBD1. CDR1 and CDR2 (germline): MNHNS, SASEGT. This CDR3 comprises 15 residues. After removal of 3 bases from V and 2 bases from J, the junction contained 5 bases not matched to a gene. CDR3 nucleotides: TGTGCCAGCAGTGACTGGGACAGATACACAGATACGCAGTATTTT. Residues: CASSDWDRYTDTQYF.

The J gene is TRBJ2-5, the V gene TRBV11-2; 14 bases agree with TRBD2. The CDR3 runs 16 residues. Germline-derived CDR1 and CDR2 are SGHAT and FQNNGV. V dropped 5 bases and J dropped 2; count of bases not matched to a gene: 4. CDR3 in amino acids: CASSPRLAGGQETQYF. CDR3 nucleotide sequence: TGTGCCAGCAGCCCCAGACTAGCGGGAGGGCAAGAGACCCAGTACTTC.

The chain links TRBV11-2 to TRBJ2-1; D remains ambiguous. V lost 2 bases and J lost 4, with 12 bases in between. This CDR3 region has 15 residues. Germline CDR1 SGHAT, CDR2 FQNNGV. CDR3 coding DNA: TGTGCCAGCAGCTTAAGCCACTTACAGTACAATGAGCAGTTCTTC. It yields the protein CASSLSHLQYNEQFF. Together with reference TRBV11-2 and TRBJ2-1, the CDR3 gives the full variable domain: EAGVAQSPRYKIIEKRQSVAFWCNPISGHATLYWYQQILGQGPKLLIQFQNNGVVDDSQLPKDRFSAERLKGVDSTLKIQPAKLEDSAVYLCASSLSHLQYNEQFFGPGTRLTVL.

This chain joins TRBV9 and TRBJ2-3, with D unclear. Germline V lookup: CDR1 SGDLS, CDR2 YYNGEE. This CDR3 spans 15 amino acids. The V end was cut by 1 base, the J end by 3 bases, with 12 bases between. This CDR3 reads CASSVMTAVTDTQYF. In nucleotides, the CDR3 is TGTGCCAGCAGCGTAATGACTGCTGTGACAGATACGCAGTATTTT.

The V call is TRBV23-1, the J call TRBJ2-7; either TRBD1 or TRBD2 may fit D (5 bases each). TRBV23-1 is sorted into the ORF group, with uncertain function. The CDR3 consists of 13 residues. The V end was cut by 8 bases, the J end by 2 bases, with 13 bases between. The CDR3 DNA reads TGCGCCAGCCGGGACCGGATAACCTACGAGCAGTACTTC. Amino acids: CASRDRITYEQYF.

In regard to this clone: This specimen includes other DNA sequences encoding the same CDR3. This chain connects TRBV7-9 to TRBJ2-2; the D gene is possibly TRBD2 (5 bases). The length of the CDR3 is 14 residues. The V end was cut by 6 bases, the J end by 3 bases, with 11 bases between. Germline V gene sequence: CDR1 SEHNR, CDR2 FQNEAQ (reference sequence). CDR3: CASSLEGYTGELFF. For the CDR3, the DNA is TGTGCCAGCAGTCTAGAGGGTTACACCGGGGAGCTGTTTTTT.

V is TRBV19 and J is TRBJ1-5; a possible D gene is TRBD1 (5 bases). Germline CDR1 is LNHDA and CDR2 is SQIVND (reference sequence). V was clipped by 0 bases and J by 5 bases, with 11 bases between them. The CDR3 length is 15 residues. The CDR3 region has the DNA TGTGCCAGTAGTATAGATACGACAGCCTATCAGCCCCAGCATTTT. This translates into CASSIDTTAYQPQHF. The full variable domain, in which reference TRBV19 and TRBJ1-5 provide the parts outside the CDR3, is DGGITQSPKYLFRKEGQNVTLSCEQNLNHDAMYWYRQDPGQGLRLIYYSQIVNDFQKGDIAEGYSVSREKKESFPLTVTSAQKNPTAFYLCASSIDTTAYQPQHFGDGTRLSIL.

The chain combines TRBV2 with TRBJ2-7, with 10 positions matching TRBD1. The CDR3 consists of 15 residues. Germline CDR1 reads SNHLY; CDR2 reads FYNNEI. J gave up 7 bases and V 1 base, and 7 bases lay outside the gene matches. For the CDR3, the DNA is TGTGCCAGCAGTGAAGGGACAGGGGGGTTCCTGGAGCAGTACTTC. This codes for CASSEGTGGFLEQYF.

The chain links TRBV6-1 to TRBJ2-7; 8 bases are shared with TRBD1. CDR3 length equals 14 residues. Germline CDR1 MNHNS, CDR2 SASEGT. The V segment lost 4 bases and the J segment 5 bases; nucleotides outside the gene matches: 7. CDR3 loop: CASSGWTGLDEQYF. DNA for the CDR3: TGTGCCAGCAGTGGCTGGACAGGGCTAGACGAGCAGTACTTC.

The V gene is TRBV7-2, the J gene TRBJ2-7; D ambiguous. Between the trimmed V and J ends, which lost 4 bases and 0 bases, there was a span of 7 bases. Germline V lookup: CDR1 SGHTA, CDR2 FQGNSA. CDR3 length equals 13 residues. The CDR3 protein is CASSSPSSYEQYF. The CDR3 DNA reads as TGTGCCAGCAGCTCCCCGAGCTCCTACGAGCAGTACTTC.

The J gene is TRBJ2-7, the V gene TRBV20-1, with D unclear. CDR1 and CDR2 from the germline V gene are DFQATT and SNEGSKA (reference sequence). This CDR3 contains 11 residues. DNA of the CDR3: TGCAGCGCTGACAACTCCTACGAGCAGTACTTC. It specifies CSADNSYEQYF.

This clone was detected only a few times. Other nucleotide sequences from this sample produce the same CDR3. The rearrangement links TRBV6-6 to TRBJ2-3; D call uncertain. V lost 1 base and J lost 6, with 5 bases in between. This CDR3 is built from 12 residues. CDR1 MNHNY and CDR2 SVGAGI come from the germline V gene (reference sequence). CDR3 DNA: TGTGCCAGCAGTTACTTAGGTGATACGCAGTATTTT. Translation: CASSYLGDTQYF.

This clone appeared a few times. The J gene is TRBJ1-1, the V gene TRBV9; D remains ambiguous. The germline CDR1 and CDR2 sequences are SGDLS and YYNGEE. V lost 1 base and J lost 0, with 10 bases in between. The length of the CDR3 is 15 residues. The CDR3 sequence is CASSVSTVLNTEAFF. CDR3 DNA: TGTGCCAGCAGCGTATCCACGGTCCTGAACACTGAAGCTTTCTTT.

This chain joins TRBV2 and TRBJ1-2, with 8 bases matching TRBD1. Per the germline V gene, CDR1 is SNHLY and CDR2 is FYNNEI. V was pared by 3 bases and J by 5 bases, with 5 bases of the junction left unmatched. This CDR3 region has 14 residues. The CDR3 spells CASSEQGARYGYTF. CDR3 coding DNA: TGTGCCAGCAGTGAGCAGGGGGCTCGGTATGGCTACACCTTC.

The CDR3 region has the DNA TGTGCCAGCTCAGGGACAGGGGAGTCGCCCCAGCATTTT. Translated, it gives CASSGTGESPQHF. The chain combines TRBV18 with TRBJ1-5, with 10 bases aligning to TRBD1. With V trimmed by 5 bases and J by 9 bases, 4 bases remained unmatched. The CDR3 spans 13 residues. Germline CDR1 and CDR2: KGHSH and LQKENI.

This chain joins TRBV2 and TRBJ1-6; D is perhaps TRBD1 (6 bases). Trimming cost V 2 bases and J 4 bases, with 12 bases left between them. Germline loops: CDR1 SNHLY, CDR2 FYNNEI. This CDR3 is built from 16 residues. The CDR3 nucleotides are TGTGCCAGCAGTGAATGGGGGGGGCCTTATAATTCACCCCTCCACTTT. Translating it yields CASSEWGGPYNSPLHF.

The V call is TRBV7-3, the J call TRBJ2-3; perhaps TRBD2 as D (5 bases). The CDR3 covers 17 residues. CDR1 is SGHTA and CDR2 is FQGTGA in the germline V gene. With 7 bases removed from V and 0 bases from J, the gap between germline ends came to 20 bases. CDR3 amino acids: CASTPTGVSSSTDTQYF. The CDR3 nucleotides are TGTGCCAGCACCCCGACCGGGGTCTCCTCTAGCACAGATACGCAGTATTTT.

This clone was seen a handful of times. This chain links TRBV30 with TRBJ2-5; 7 bases align to TRBD1. This CDR3 contains 15 residues. The V segment lost 0 bases and the J segment 4 bases; nucleotides outside the gene matches: 8. Per the germline V gene, CDR1 is GTSNPN and CDR2 is SVGIG (reference sequence). The CDR3: CAWSVGDRTGETQYF. The CDR3, as DNA: TGTGCCTGGAGTGTAGGGGACAGAACCGGAGAGACCCAGTACTTC.

The chain joins TRBV5-1 to TRBJ1-6; no clear D. The germline V and J ends were trimmed by 2 bases and 7 bases, with 16 bases remaining between them. CDR1 and CDR2 (germline): SGHRS, YFSETQ. The CDR3 extends over 16 amino acids. CDR3 protein: CASSFDRRAVNSPLHF. CDR3 in DNA: TGCGCCAGCAGCTTTGACCGGCGGGCCGTAAATTCACCCCTCCACTTT.

The chain uses TRBV18 and TRBJ2-6; unclear D gene. CDR1 is KGHSH and CDR2 is LQKENI in the germline V gene. This CDR3 is 16 amino acids long. V was pared by 3 bases and J by 8 bases, with 17 bases between. This CDR3 is CASSPPTGVGPNVLTF. For the CDR3, the DNA is TGTGCCAGCTCACCCCCCACGGGTGTAGGGCCCAACGTCCTGACTTTC.

The CDR3 DNA sequence: TGTGCCAGTAGTACGTGGGACAGGATACCTTTCTTT. This translates into CASSTWDRIPFF. The gene calls are TRBV19 and TRBJ1-1, with 8 bases fitting TRBD1. The CDR3 totals 12 residues. V trimming: 4 bases; J trimming: 12 bases; junction bases outside the gene matches: 7. From germline, CDR1 is LNHDA and CDR2 SQIVND (reference sequence). The entire variable domain, with the rest obtained from reference TRBV19 and TRBJ1-1, is as follows: DGGITQSPKYLFRKEGQNVTLSCEQNLNHDAMYWYRQDPGQGLRLIYYSQIVNDFQKGDIAEGYSVSREKKESFPLTVTSAQKNPTAFYLCASSTWDRIPFFGQGTRLTVV.

The V gene is TRBV6-5, the J gene TRBJ1-1; 10 nucleotides match TRBD1. Germline CDR1 is MNHEY and CDR2 is SVGAGI. This CDR3 region has 14 residues. The junction had 2 bases not matched to a gene; V was cut back by 6 bases and J by 1 base. The CDR3 region has the DNA TGTGCCAGCAGGGGGGACAGGGGGAACACTGAAGCTTTCTTT. Translation gives CASRGDRGNTEAFF.

This chain connects TRBV25-1 to TRBJ2-1, with D tentatively TRBD1 (6 bases). Trimming took off 6 bases at V and 8 bases at J, with 20 bases between the two ends. Germline V CDR1 and CDR2: MGHDK, SYGVNS. The CDR3 length is 15 residues. CDR3 nucleotides: TGTGCCAGCAGGCCCTTGACAGGTAACCGGCATGAGCAGTTCTTC. It yields the protein CASRPLTGNRHEQFF.

The rearrangement uses TRBV30 and TRBJ2-3; 8 nucleotides align to TRBD2. J gave up 3 bases and V 4 bases, and 3 bases lay outside the gene matches. Germline V gene sequence: CDR1 GTSNPN, CDR2 SVGIG (reference sequence). This CDR3 spans 13 amino acids. For the CDR3, the DNA is TGTGCCTGGAACCGGGGGGGAACAGATACGCAGTATTTT. Its protein is CAWNRGGTDTQYF.